A selection of T cell receptor beta chains follows, all from one sample in a study of Ad26.COV2.S vaccination and SARS-CoV-2 variants. TCRdb's table, derived via immunoSEQ multiplex PCR, lists solely in-frame clones and lacks some. In the table there are more than 300,000 clones, around four fifths of which are singletons. This specimen consisted of peripheral blood, obtained in a trial of Ad26.COV2.S vaccine versus placebo. The receptors shown here come from a person aged 18-60 years who received the Ad26.COV2.S COVID-19 vaccine or a placebo. Each CDR3 is given without its conserved first and last residue. The order of the fields is V gene, CDR3 length, J gene, CDR3 protein.

>TRBV13|12|TRBJ1-2
ASSFSDRLHGYT
>TRBV6-5|10|TRBJ1-2
ASSFDSYGYT
>TRBV7-2|13|TRBJ2-1
ASTRDRGEYNEQF
>TRBV3-1/TRBV3-2|15|TRBJ1-1
ASSQDVIWGARTEAF
>TRBV7-8|7|TRBJ1-2
ASSFPVT
>TRBV7-3|11|TRBJ1-1
ASSFNPGREAF
>TRBV7-9|14|TRBJ2-1
ASSLVLSGEDNEQF
>TRBV7-8|14|TRBJ2-1
ASSQPQGLAGGEQF
>TRBV2|11|TRBJ2-7
ASSDGRGYEQY
>TRBV29-1|12|TRBJ1-1
SAARTAENTEAF
>TRBV2|10|TRBJ1-2
ASVFTGEGYT
>TRBV19|13|TRBJ1-2
ASSIVATANYGYT
>TRBV18|12|TRBJ2-5
ASSPVGGEETQY
>TRBV14|11|TRBJ2-3
ASSQALGDTQY
>TRBV18|11|TRBJ1-1
ASSPGGGTGAF
>TRBV15|14|TRBJ1-5
ATKRTDMVGNQPQH
>TRBV4-2|14|TRBJ2-7
ASSQEVLAGAYEQY
>TRBV14|15|TRBJ2-3
ASSQPTPRPEKDTQY
>TRBV10-3|14|TRBJ2-1
AISESNGGAHNEQF
>TRBV28|14|TRBJ2-1
ASSLFEDRAYNEQF
>TRBV28|11|TRBJ2-7
ATGGSWAYEQY
>TRBV6-2/TRBV6-3|13|TRBJ2-7
ASSSQGGGRDEQY
>TRBV5-1|11|TRBJ2-5
ASSFSGQETQY
>TRBV5-1|13|TRBJ1-6
ASSNDRGGNSPLH
>TRBV11-3|12|TRBJ2-5
ASSLEASQETQY
>TRBV11-2|12|TRBJ2-1
ASSPGLAGGAQF
>TRBV5-6|12|TRBJ1-2
ASSLIGQHYGYT
>TRBV10-3|11|TRBJ1-5
AIRGQGDQPQH
>TRBV13|12|TRBJ1-1
ASSHLGQGPEAF
>TRBV20-1|9|TRBJ1-2
SAPANYGYT
>TRBV12-3/TRBV12-4|8|TRBJ2-1
ATPLCEQF
>TRBV5-1|12|TRBJ1-2
ASSPQGESYGYT
>TRBV5-1|15|TRBJ2-7
ASSPGQAPDISYEQY
>TRBV5-1|13|TRBJ2-5
ASSSPAGGAETQY
>TRBV10-2|12|TRBJ2-5
ASKGLAYGETQY
>TRBV28|14|TRBJ1-5
ASSLISRASNQPQH
>TRBV7-2|10|TRBJ2-4
ASRGAGAVQY
>TRBV29-1|14|TRBJ1-2
SVAPALQGRDYGYT
>TRBV7-2|16|TRBJ1-5
ASSLIPRADYSNQPQH
>TRBV5-6|15|TRBJ1-3
ASSLRRDGSSGNTIY
>TRBV19|12|TRBJ2-2
ASSIGRLSGELF
>TRBV5-1|12|TRBJ2-1
ASSWGTGGNEQF
>TRBV5-6|14|TRBJ2-2
ASSNLDRANTGELF
>TRBV1|13|TRBJ1-3
TSSQVPGTHNTIY
>TRBV9|13|TRBJ2-7
ASSPAGTGGHEQY
>TRBV19|12|TRBJ1-1
ASSISTGNTEAF
>TRBV6-1|16|TRBJ2-3
ASSDPISGGAESYTQY
>TRBV7-2|15|TRBJ2-1
ASSPIILAGGRNEQF
>TRBV4-1|13|TRBJ2-5
ASSQDQSGEETQY
>TRBV5-1|12|TRBJ2-2
ASSLQGYTGELF
>TRBV9|12|TRBJ1-3
ASSVDTSGNTIY
>TRBV5-1|13|TRBJ2-3
ASSWLAGGTDTQY